This T cell receptor beta chain derives from a study of blood T cell repertoires in COVID-19. Background on the study: Samples came from the United States, Italy and Spain, spanning acute and convalescent COVID-19. The analysed material was cDNA or gDNA that came from T cells, B-cell-depleted T cells, or PBMCs.

Study processing details: Amplifying reference gene primers gave estimates of nucleated cell counts. Assay used: immunoSEQ multiplex PCR; TCRdb lists only in-frame clones, some missing. The V and J calls and the clone size are those of that table, but D and trimming were determined from the DNA. This table holds around 75,000 clones, 79% found once. The germline V gene encodes CDR1 SEHNR and CDR2 FQNEAQ (reference sequence). The CDR3 loop spans 14 amino acids. Trimming shortened V by 4 bases and J by 2 bases, and 12 bases separated the two germline ends. The sequence was obtained from a woman of 80 years or more with active or convalescent COVID-19. Material: peripheral blood. The V and J genes are TRBV7-9 and TRBJ2-7; a weak D match, TRBD2 (7 bases). CDR3: CASSSRGPAYEQYF. The CDR3 DNA reads as TGTGCCAGCAGCTCGCGGGGGCCAGCCTACGAGCAGTACTTC.